This is a list of T cell receptor beta chains from one sample in a study of response to subunit inactivated influenza vaccine. Each CDR3 protein gets one entry after TCRdb re-called the RT-PCR reads with MiXCR. The sample lists roughly 760,000 distinct CDR3 sequences; approximately 22% were seen once. The starting material was PBMCs from blood, obtained about 5 days after vaccination. Receptors originate from a man aged 50 or older who received an inactivated influenza vaccine. Each CDR3 is given with its conserved first and last residue. Each record gives: V gene, clone size, J gene, D gene, CDR3 DNA, CDR3 protein. D genes are given only for firm matches. For some rows the clone size is stated as once, few or many, or as a class when expanded; others skip it.

v_call: TRBV9; clone_size: .; j_call: TRBJ1-3; d_call: .; cdr3_nt: TGTGCCAGCAGCGTAGGTCACAGTCACTCTGGAAACACCATATATTTT; cdr3_aa: CASSVGHSHSGNTIYF
v_call: TRBV29-1; clone_size: few; j_call: TRBJ2-1; d_call: .; cdr3_nt: TGCAGCGCCCTGAGGGGGACCTTAAACAATGAGCAGTTCTTC; cdr3_aa: CSALRGTLNNEQFF
v_call: TRBV5-6; clone_size: few; j_call: TRBJ2-1; d_call: .; cdr3_nt: TGTGCCAGCAGGGGGATAATGAATGAGCAGTTCTTC; cdr3_aa: CASRGIMNEQFF
v_call: TRBV7-2; clone_size: .; j_call: TRBJ2-1; d_call: .; cdr3_nt: TGTGCCAGCAGCCTCGGCGCGAGGGGCAGGTATGAGCAGTTCTTC; cdr3_aa: CASSLGARGRYEQFF
v_call: TRBV2; clone_size: few; j_call: TRBJ2-7; d_call: .; cdr3_nt: TGTGCCAGCAGTGATGGCGGAGGGAACTACGAGCAGTACTTC; cdr3_aa: CASSDGGGNYEQYF
v_call: TRBV4-1; clone_size: .; j_call: TRBJ2-7; d_call: .; cdr3_nt: TGCGCCAGCAGCCAAGTGGTCAGCTCCTACGAGCAGTACTTC; cdr3_aa: CASSQVVSSYEQYF
v_call: TRBV7-2; clone_size: many; j_call: TRBJ1-5; d_call: .; cdr3_nt: TGTGCCAGCAGGACCGGGCAAGGGGGGCCCCAGCATTTT; cdr3_aa: CASRTGQGGPQHF
v_call: TRBV6-2/TRBV6-3; clone_size: .; j_call: TRBJ2-5; d_call: .; cdr3_nt: TGTGCCAGCAGTTACTCGGTCACCCAAGAGACCCAGTACTTC; cdr3_aa: CASSYSVTQETQYF
v_call: TRBV6-5; clone_size: few; j_call: TRBJ1-5; d_call: .; cdr3_nt: TGTGCCAGCGGGTTTCGCAATCAGCCCCAGCATTTT; cdr3_aa: CASGFRNQPQHF
v_call: TRBV5-1; clone_size: few; j_call: TRBJ1-1; d_call: TRBD1; cdr3_nt: TGCGCCAGCAGCCCAACAGGGGGCGAGGGTACTGAAGCTTTCTTT; cdr3_aa: CASSPTGGEGTEAFF
v_call: TRBV19; clone_size: .; j_call: TRBJ2-4; d_call: .; cdr3_nt: TGTGCCAGTACGGGTGCTTGGGGGAACATTCAGTACTTC; cdr3_aa: CASTGAWGNIQYF
v_call: TRBV11-2; clone_size: many; j_call: TRBJ2-1; d_call: TRBD2; cdr3_nt: TGTGCCAGCAGCTCGAGACTAGCGGGACCCTACAATGAGCAGTTCTTC; cdr3_aa: CASSSRLAGPYNEQFF
v_call: TRBV6-2/TRBV6-3; clone_size: .; j_call: TRBJ1-6; d_call: .; cdr3_nt: TGTGCCAGCAGTTACGAGACGTATAATTCACCCCTCCACTTT; cdr3_aa: CASSYETYNSPLHF
v_call: TRBV12-5; clone_size: .; j_call: TRBJ2-1; d_call: TRBD2; cdr3_nt: TGTGCTAGTGGTTCTAGCGGGAGCAACAATGAGCAGTTCTTC; cdr3_aa: CASGSSGSNNEQFF
v_call: TRBV6-5; clone_size: .; j_call: TRBJ2-1; d_call: .; cdr3_nt: TGTGCCAGCAGTTTGAACAACAATGAGCAGTTCTTC; cdr3_aa: CASSLNNNEQFF
v_call: TRBV4-3; clone_size: few; j_call: TRBJ2-2; d_call: .; cdr3_nt: TGCGCCAGCAGCCATCCGGGGGCGTTCGGGGAGCTGTTTTTT; cdr3_aa: CASSHPGAFGELFF
v_call: TRBV20-1; clone_size: few; j_call: TRBJ1-1; d_call: TRBD1; cdr3_nt: TGCAGTGCTAGAGGATTGGGAACAGGGGCCATGAACACTGAAGCTTTCTTT; cdr3_aa: CSARGLGTGAMNTEAFF
v_call: TRBV4-1; clone_size: .; j_call: TRBJ2-1; d_call: TRBD1; cdr3_nt: TGCGCCAGCAGCGACAGGGTTAATGAGCAGTTCTTC; cdr3_aa: CASSDRVNEQFF
v_call: TRBV4-3; clone_size: .; j_call: TRBJ2-2; d_call: TRBD2; cdr3_nt: TGCGCCAGCAGCCAAGCACTTAGCGGGAGATGGGACACCGGGGAGCTGTTTTTT; cdr3_aa: CASSQALSGRWDTGELFF
v_call: TRBV20-1; clone_size: once; j_call: TRBJ2-2; d_call: TRBD1; cdr3_nt: TGCTGCGCTCAAACTCAACCGGGACAGGGGACCGGGGAGCTGTTTTTT; cdr3_aa: CCAQTQPGQGTGELFF
v_call: TRBV6-5; clone_size: .; j_call: TRBJ2-5; d_call: .; cdr3_nt: TGTGCCAGCAGTTACTCCAGAACAGGGAACCAAGAGACCCAGTACTTC; cdr3_aa: CASSYSRTGNQETQYF
v_call: TRBV7-9; clone_size: .; j_call: TRBJ2-3; d_call: .; cdr3_nt: TGTGCCAGCATCATTGGGGGAGCTCCGAGGGATACGCAGTATTTT; cdr3_aa: CASIIGGAPRDTQYF
v_call: TRBV9; clone_size: few; j_call: TRBJ1-3; d_call: .; cdr3_nt: TGTGCCAGCAGCCCTAAGGGGACGCCTGGAAACACCATATATTTT; cdr3_aa: CASSPKGTPGNTIYF
v_call: TRBV5-1; clone_size: .; j_call: TRBJ1-1; d_call: TRBD1; cdr3_nt: TGCGCCAGCAGCTTGGATGGGACAGGGGCCACCGTCTTCACTGAAGCTTTCTTT; cdr3_aa: CASSLDGTGATVFTEAFF
v_call: TRBV12-3/TRBV12-4; clone_size: many; j_call: TRBJ2-2; d_call: .; cdr3_nt: TGTGCCAGCAGCCCAACTGGGAACCTGTACACCGGGGAGCTGTTTTTT; cdr3_aa: CASSPTGNLYTGELFF
v_call: TRBV30; clone_size: many; j_call: TRBJ2-7; d_call: .; cdr3_nt: TGTGCCTGGAAGAGACTAGTCGACTCCTACGAGCAGTACTTC; cdr3_aa: CAWKRLVDSYEQYF
v_call: TRBV24-1; clone_size: few; j_call: TRBJ2-2; d_call: .; cdr3_nt: TGTGCCACCAGTGATTTATATCAGGGGACCGGGGAGCTGTTTTTT; cdr3_aa: CATSDLYQGTGELFF
v_call: TRBV6-2/TRBV6-3; clone_size: once; j_call: TRBJ1-6; d_call: TRBD1; cdr3_nt: TGTGCCAGCAGTTACTCGAGATGGACAGGAGTCCGGAGTTCACCCCTCCACTTT; cdr3_aa: CASSYSRWTGVRSSPLHF
v_call: TRBV5-1; clone_size: once; j_call: TRBJ2-2; d_call: .; cdr3_nt: TGCGCCAGCAGCTTGCACGGCGCGGGGAGTACCGGGGAGCTGTTTTTT; cdr3_aa: CASSLHGAGSTGELFF
v_call: TRBV12-3/TRBV12-4; clone_size: many; j_call: TRBJ2-2; d_call: .; cdr3_nt: TGTGCCAGCAGGAGGCCTGGCGGAAACACCGGGGAGCTGTTTTTT; cdr3_aa: CASRRPGGNTGELFF
v_call: TRBV5-8; clone_size: .; j_call: TRBJ2-1; d_call: .; cdr3_nt: TGTGCCAGCAGCCTGGAGAACTCCTACAATGAGCAGTTCTTC; cdr3_aa: CASSLENSYNEQFF
v_call: TRBV20-1; clone_size: few; j_call: TRBJ2-5; d_call: TRBD2; cdr3_nt: TGCAGTGCTAGGCGGGGGAGTCGGTCCCGAGAGACCCAGTACTTC; cdr3_aa: CSARRGSRSRETQYF
v_call: TRBV7-9; clone_size: .; j_call: TRBJ2-7; d_call: .; cdr3_nt: TGTGCCAGCAGCTTAGGCCGCAGAACCTACGAGCAGTACTTC; cdr3_aa: CASSLGRRTYEQYF